The rows below give T cell receptor beta chains drawn from one sample of a study of identical twins. Using its own MiXCR run on the 5' RACE reads, TCRdb lists one record per CDR3 protein. The top ten clones hold about 3% of a sample with approximately 500,000 distinct CDR3 sequences, about 24% of them seen once. This sample also appeared in a second study, on T cells expressing NK-cell markers.

Sequenced input: CD4+ T cells sorted from blood. The receptors derive from a woman aged 18-29 years in good health. The CDR3 runs from the conserved cysteine through the conserved F or W. A D gene is named only where the DNA matches it firmly. Size is omitted from some rows. Given values are once, few, many or a class for expanded clones.

v_gene: TRBV7-2; d_gene: -; abundance: few; j_gene: TRBJ2-3; CDR3nt: TGTGCCAGCAGCTTAGGATTCTCTACAGATACGCAGTATTTT; CDR3aa: CASSLGFSTDTQYF
v_gene: TRBV12-3/TRBV12-4; d_gene: TRBD1; abundance: few; j_gene: TRBJ1-2; CDR3nt: TGTGCCAGCAGGCGTAACAGGGAGACAGGGTCTCACTACACCTTC; CDR3aa: CASRRNRETGSHYTF
v_gene: TRBV6-5; d_gene: -; abundance: -; j_gene: TRBJ2-3; CDR3nt: TGTGCCAGCAGTTACTCGCCGGGGGGACAAGATACGCAGTATTTT; CDR3aa: CASSYSPGGQDTQYF
v_gene: TRBV12-3/TRBV12-4; d_gene: -; abundance: few; j_gene: TRBJ1-1; CDR3nt: TGTGCCAGCAGTTTTCGTTTGGGGGATACTGAAGCTTTCTTT; CDR3aa: CASSFRLGDTEAFF
v_gene: TRBV18; d_gene: TRBD1; abundance: -; j_gene: TRBJ2-5; CDR3nt: TGTGCCAGCTCACCGGCTGGGGACAGAGAGACCCAGTACTTC; CDR3aa: CASSPAGDRETQYF
v_gene: TRBV4-3; d_gene: TRBD2; abundance: few; j_gene: TRBJ2-7; CDR3nt: TGCGCCAGCAGGAAGGAGCTAGCGGGAGCGACCTACGAGCAGTACTTC; CDR3aa: CASRKELAGATYEQYF
v_gene: TRBV9; d_gene: -; abundance: -; j_gene: TRBJ2-3; CDR3nt: TGTGCCAGCAGCGTATGGGCTACCGGCACAGATACGCAGTATTTT; CDR3aa: CASSVWATGTDTQYF
v_gene: TRBV10-3; d_gene: -; abundance: -; j_gene: TRBJ2-7; CDR3nt: TGTGCCACCTCGGGTGCCTACGAGCAGTACTTC; CDR3aa: CATSGAYEQYF
v_gene: TRBV20-1; d_gene: TRBD2; abundance: many; j_gene: TRBJ2-1; CDR3nt: TGCAGTGCAAGAACTAGCGGGAGGCCGAATGAGCAGTTCTTC; CDR3aa: CSARTSGRPNEQFF
v_gene: TRBV5-6; d_gene: TRBD2; abundance: few; j_gene: TRBJ2-7; CDR3nt: TGTGCCAGCGGACCCCTAGCGGGAAGGACCTACGAGCAGTACTTC; CDR3aa: CASGPLAGRTYEQYF
v_gene: TRBV21-1; d_gene: -; abundance: few; j_gene: TRBJ1-1; CDR3nt: TGTGCCCGTATGGACGAGCGAAGACAGGGCGGGAGTGACACTGAAGCTTTCTTT; CDR3aa: CARMDERRQGGSDTEAFF
v_gene: TRBV6-5; d_gene: -; abundance: -; j_gene: TRBJ1-5; CDR3nt: TGTGCCAGCAGTTGGGAGGGAAGACAGCCCCAGCATTTT; CDR3aa: CASSWEGRQPQHF
v_gene: TRBV4-2; d_gene: -; abundance: few; j_gene: TRBJ1-1; CDR3nt: TGTGCCAGCAGCCAGGCTGCAGGGAATTTGAACACTGAAGCTTTCTTT; CDR3aa: CASSQAAGNLNTEAFF
v_gene: TRBV12-3/TRBV12-4; d_gene: -; abundance: once; j_gene: TRBJ2-1; CDR3nt: TGTGCCAGCAGCCGGACAGCCGATGAGCAGTTCTTC; CDR3aa: CASSRTADEQFF
v_gene: TRBV15; d_gene: -; abundance: few; j_gene: TRBJ2-7; CDR3nt: TGTGCCACCAGCAGAGATAATTCCTACGAGCAGTACTTC; CDR3aa: CATSRDNSYEQYF
v_gene: TRBV5-1; d_gene: TRBD2; abundance: -; j_gene: TRBJ2-1; CDR3nt: TGCGCCAGCAGCCCAATAGCGGGAGGGAGGAATGAGCAGTTCTTC; CDR3aa: CASSPIAGGRNEQFF
v_gene: TRBV5-1; d_gene: -; abundance: -; j_gene: TRBJ2-5; CDR3nt: TGCGCCAGCAGCTTGGAGGCAGAACAAGAGTCCCAGTACTTC; CDR3aa: CASSLEAEQESQYF
v_gene: TRBV30; d_gene: -; abundance: few; j_gene: TRBJ1-1; CDR3nt: TGTGCCTGGAGTCCCCGTAGAGGGAACACTGAAGCTTTCTTT; CDR3aa: CAWSPRRGNTEAFF
v_gene: TRBV20-1; d_gene: -; abundance: -; j_gene: TRBJ1-6; CDR3nt: TGCAGTGCTAGAGGGGACTTTAATTCACCCCTCCACTTT; CDR3aa: CSARGDFNSPLHF
v_gene: TRBV5-1; d_gene: TRBD2; abundance: -; j_gene: TRBJ2-7; CDR3nt: TGCGCCAGCAGCTTGGTAGCGGGAGCGCGGGAGCAGTACTTC; CDR3aa: CASSLVAGAREQYF
v_gene: TRBV12-3/TRBV12-4; d_gene: -; abundance: -; j_gene: TRBJ1-1; CDR3nt: TGTGCCAGCAGTACCCGCCCCGGGGAGACGGCTTTCTTT; CDR3aa: CASSTRPGETAFF
v_gene: TRBV20-1; d_gene: -; abundance: few; j_gene: TRBJ2-3; CDR3nt: TGCAGTGCTAGCCTGATGGTTGGCACAGATACGCAGTATTTT; CDR3aa: CSASLMVGTDTQYF
v_gene: TRBV6-2/TRBV6-3; d_gene: -; abundance: few; j_gene: TRBJ1-5; CDR3nt: TGTGCCAGCGTGGGGACGATCGGGCCCCAGCATTTT; CDR3aa: CASVGTIGPQHF
v_gene: TRBV5-1; d_gene: TRBD1; abundance: many; j_gene: TRBJ1-1; CDR3nt: TGCGCCAGCAGCTCCGGACAGGATAGAGGAGGCACTGAAGCTTTCTTT; CDR3aa: CASSSGQDRGGTEAFF
v_gene: TRBV2; d_gene: -; abundance: few; j_gene: TRBJ2-3; CDR3nt: TGTGCCAGCAGTGTGGAAAGGTCGAGAGGCCTCACAGATACGCAGTATTTT; CDR3aa: CASSVERSRGLTDTQYF
v_gene: TRBV20-1; d_gene: TRBD2; abundance: few; j_gene: TRBJ2-4; CDR3nt: TGCAGTGCTAGCTATAGCGGGAGCCAAAACATTCAGTACTTC; CDR3aa: CSASYSGSQNIQYF
v_gene: TRBV12-3/TRBV12-4; d_gene: TRBD1; abundance: few; j_gene: TRBJ2-6; CDR3nt: TGTGCCAGCAGTGTAACACTCATACGGGACAGAGACTCTGGGGCCAACGTCCTGACTTTC; CDR3aa: CASSVTLIRDRDSGANVLTF
v_gene: TRBV7-9; d_gene: -; abundance: few; j_gene: TRBJ1-5; CDR3nt: TGTGCCAGCAGCTCATACAGGGACGATCAGCCCCAGCATTTT; CDR3aa: CASSSYRDDQPQHF